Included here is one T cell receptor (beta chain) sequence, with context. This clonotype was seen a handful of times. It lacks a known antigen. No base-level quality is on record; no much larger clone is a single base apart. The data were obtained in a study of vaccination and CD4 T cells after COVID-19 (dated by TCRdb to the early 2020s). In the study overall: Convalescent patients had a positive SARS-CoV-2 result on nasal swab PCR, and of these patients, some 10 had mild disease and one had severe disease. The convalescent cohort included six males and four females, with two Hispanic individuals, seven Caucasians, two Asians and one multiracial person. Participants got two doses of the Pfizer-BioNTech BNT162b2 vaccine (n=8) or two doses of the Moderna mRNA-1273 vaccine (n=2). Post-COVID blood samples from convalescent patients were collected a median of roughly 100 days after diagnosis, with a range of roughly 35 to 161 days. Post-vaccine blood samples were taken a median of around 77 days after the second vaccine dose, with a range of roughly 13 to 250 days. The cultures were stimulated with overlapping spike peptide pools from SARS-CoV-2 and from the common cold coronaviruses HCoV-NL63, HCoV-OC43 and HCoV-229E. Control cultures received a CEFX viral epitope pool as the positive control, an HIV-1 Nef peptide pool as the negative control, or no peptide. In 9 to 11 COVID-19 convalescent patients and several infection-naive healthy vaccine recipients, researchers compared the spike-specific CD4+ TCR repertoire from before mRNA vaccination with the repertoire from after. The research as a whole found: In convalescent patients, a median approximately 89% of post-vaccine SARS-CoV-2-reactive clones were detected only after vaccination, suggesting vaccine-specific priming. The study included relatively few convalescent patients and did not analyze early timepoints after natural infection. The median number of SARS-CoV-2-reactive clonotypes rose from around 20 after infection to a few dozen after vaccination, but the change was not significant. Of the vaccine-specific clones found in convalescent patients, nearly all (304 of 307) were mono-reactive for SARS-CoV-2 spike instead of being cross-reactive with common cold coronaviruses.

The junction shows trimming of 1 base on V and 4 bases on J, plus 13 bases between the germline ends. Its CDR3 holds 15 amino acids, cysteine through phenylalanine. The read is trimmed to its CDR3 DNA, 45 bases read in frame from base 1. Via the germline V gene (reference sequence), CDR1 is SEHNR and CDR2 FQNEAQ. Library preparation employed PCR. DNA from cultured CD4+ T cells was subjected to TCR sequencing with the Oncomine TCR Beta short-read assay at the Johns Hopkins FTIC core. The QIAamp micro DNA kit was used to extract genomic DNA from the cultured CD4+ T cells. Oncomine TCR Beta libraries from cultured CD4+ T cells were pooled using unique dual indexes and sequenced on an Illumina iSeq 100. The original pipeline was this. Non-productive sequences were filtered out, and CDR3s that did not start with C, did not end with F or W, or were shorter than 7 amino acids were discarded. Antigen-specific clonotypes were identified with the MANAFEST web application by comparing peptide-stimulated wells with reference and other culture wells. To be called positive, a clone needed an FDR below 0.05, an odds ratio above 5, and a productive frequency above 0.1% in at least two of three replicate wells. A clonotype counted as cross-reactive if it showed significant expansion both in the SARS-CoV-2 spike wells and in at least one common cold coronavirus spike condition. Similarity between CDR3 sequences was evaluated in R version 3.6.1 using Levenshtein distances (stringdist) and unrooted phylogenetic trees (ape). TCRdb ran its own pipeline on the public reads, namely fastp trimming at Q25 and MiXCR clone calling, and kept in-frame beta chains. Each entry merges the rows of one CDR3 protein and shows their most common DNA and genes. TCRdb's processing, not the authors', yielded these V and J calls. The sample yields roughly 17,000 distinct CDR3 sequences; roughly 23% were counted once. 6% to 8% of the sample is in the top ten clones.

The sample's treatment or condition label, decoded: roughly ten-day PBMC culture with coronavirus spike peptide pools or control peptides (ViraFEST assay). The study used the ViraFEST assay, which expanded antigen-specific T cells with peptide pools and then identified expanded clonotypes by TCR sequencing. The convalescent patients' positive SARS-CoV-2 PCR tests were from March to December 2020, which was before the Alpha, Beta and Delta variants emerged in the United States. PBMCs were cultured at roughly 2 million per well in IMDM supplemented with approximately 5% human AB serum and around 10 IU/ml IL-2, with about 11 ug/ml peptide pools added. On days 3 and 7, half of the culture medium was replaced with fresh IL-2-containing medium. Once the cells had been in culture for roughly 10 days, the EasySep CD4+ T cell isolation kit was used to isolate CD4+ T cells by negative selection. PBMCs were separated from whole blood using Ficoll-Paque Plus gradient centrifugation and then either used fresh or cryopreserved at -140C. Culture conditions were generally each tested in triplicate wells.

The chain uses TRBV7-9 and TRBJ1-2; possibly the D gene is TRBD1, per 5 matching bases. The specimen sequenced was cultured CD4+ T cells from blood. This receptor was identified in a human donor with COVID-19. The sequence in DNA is TGTGCCAGCAGCTTAGACAGGTCCCTGGGCTATGGCTACACCTTC. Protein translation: CASSLDRSLGYGYTF.